These 31 T cell receptor beta chains originate from one sample sequenced in a study of cytomegalovirus exposure and HLA in healthy donors. This PCR relied on a set of 60 Vbeta primers and 13 Jbeta primers. Clones were read by immunoSEQ multiplex PCR, and TCRdb kept only the in-frame ones, dropping some. The repertoire consists of 63,000 or so clones, with about 70% occurring once and the leading ten covering 20% to 25%. Sequenced sample: PBMCs. These receptors were collected from a woman aged 25 to 45 in good health and CMV-seropositive.

The chain joins TRBV4-1 to TRBJ1-4, with 8 bases lining up with TRBD1. Germline loops: CDR1 MGHRA, CDR2 YSYEKL. CDR3 length equals 15 residues. Trimming removed 3 bases from V and 8 bases from J; junction bases left unmatched: 8. In DNA form, the CDR3 reads TGCGCCAGCAGCCATCAGGGGGCAGGGGGAGAAAAACTGTTTTTT. It codes for CASSHQGAGGEKLFF.

The gene calls are TRBV4-1 and TRBJ2-1; D might be TRBD2 (5 bases). Between the trimmed V and J ends, which lost 5 bases and 8 bases, there was a span of 13 bases. CDR1 is MGHRA and CDR2 is YSYEKL in the germline V gene. This CDR3 is built from 13 residues. CDR3 residues: CASSYRELYEQFF. CDR3 nucleotide sequence: TGCGCCAGCAGCTACCGGGAACTATATGAGCAGTTCTTC.

The CDR3 region is CASSLTQGWDEQYF. The DNA of the CDR3 is TGTGCCAGCAGCTTAACACAGGGGTGGGACGAGCAGTACTTC. The rearrangement uses TRBV11-2 and TRBJ2-7, with 7 bases identical to TRBD1. The germline CDR1 and CDR2 sequences are SGHAT and FQNNGV. J lost 5 bases, V lost 2 bases, and 6 bases had no gene match. This CDR3 comprises 14 residues.

This clone was picked up a small number of times. The DNA of the CDR3 is TGCGCCAGCAGCTTGGCCGGGGAAGATACGCAGTATTTT. It is translated as CASSLAGEDTQYF. The chain couples TRBV5-1 to TRBJ2-3; D is possibly TRBD2 (5 bases). Germline CDR1 reads SGHRS; CDR2 reads YFSETQ. The V end was cut by 0 bases, the J end by 5 bases, with 7 bases between. The CDR3 covers 13 residues.

The chain employs TRBV4-1 and TRBJ2-7; TRBD2 agrees at 7 bases. With V trimmed by 2 bases and J by 3 bases, 4 bases remained unmatched. Germline values: CDR1 MGHRA, CDR2 YSYEKL. The CDR3 contains 14 residues. As DNA, the CDR3 is TGCGCCAGCAGCCAAATCGGCGGGGGCTACGAGCAGTACTTC. Its translation: CASSQIGGGYEQYF.

The chain combines TRBV18 with TRBJ1-1; D remains unclear. Germline V gives CDR1 KGHSH, CDR2 LQKENI. V dropped 2 bases and J dropped 5 bases, with 6 bases sitting between them. This CDR3 region has 12 residues. Written as DNA, the CDR3 is TGTGCCAGCTCACCAGACAATACTGAAGCTTTCTTT. Translated, it gives CASSPDNTEAFF.

The CDR3 reads CASSLKVGTRGEKLFF. CDR3 nucleotide sequence: TGTGCCAGCAGCCTAAAGGTTGGGACACGGGGTGAAAAACTGTTTTTT. The gene calls are TRBV7-9 and TRBJ1-4; the D gene is possibly TRBD1 (6 bases). This CDR3 region has 16 residues. V lost 5 bases to trimming and J lost 7 bases, with 20 bases between them. Germline-derived CDR1 and CDR2 are SEHNR and FQNEAQ (reference sequence).

This chain joins TRBV6-1 and TRBJ2-7; the D gene is possibly TRBD1 (7 bases). The CDR3 is 15 amino acids. The V end was cut by 8 bases, the J end by 2 bases, with 19 bases between. CDR1 MNHNS and CDR2 SASEGT come from the germline V gene. CDR3 loop: CASPREEGAAYEQYF. In nucleotides, the CDR3 is TGTGCCAGCCCCAGAGAGGAGGGGGCGGCCTACGAGCAGTACTTC.

The CDR3 is CASSLRVGGVNNYGYTF. The CDR3 DNA is TGTGCCAGCAGTCTCCGGGTAGGGGGCGTCAATAACTATGGCTACACCTTC. The rearrangement uses TRBV2 and TRBJ1-2, with 7 bases fitting TRBD1. Germline CDR1 SNHLY, CDR2 FYNNEI. The J segment lost 1 base and the V segment lost 5 bases, leaving 13 bases of the junction unmatched. The CDR3 is made up of 17 amino acids.

This clone was found once. The chain is built from TRBV4-3 and TRBJ1-5, with D possibly TRBD1 on 5 matching bases. The germline V gene has CDR1 LGHNA and CDR2 YSLEER. CDR3 length: 15 residues. Trimming removed 1 base from V and 5 bases from J, with 12 bases in between. The CDR3 spells CASSQGWQGDQPQHF. The CDR3 DNA is TGCGCCAGCAGCCAAGGTTGGCAGGGTGATCAGCCCCAGCATTTT.

In this sample, this clone turned up once. The chain links TRBV28 to TRBJ2-2; TRBD1 might be the D (6 bases). This CDR3 has 13 amino acids. Germline values: CDR1 MDHEN, CDR2 SYDVKM. The V and J ends lost 2 bases and 7 bases respectively, with 8 bases between them. CDR3 region: CASSLIGGGELFF. The CDR3 nucleotides are TGTGCCAGCAGTTTAATAGGGGGCGGGGAGCTGTTTTTT.

The V call is TRBV2, the J call TRBJ2-7; TRBD1 matches at 7 bases. Germline V gene sequence: CDR1 SNHLY, CDR2 FYNNEI. Losses at the gene ends were 5 bases for V and 0 bases for J; bases not matched to a gene: 4. CDR3 length equals 14 residues. CDR3: CASSRGLGSYEQYF. For the CDR3, the DNA is TGTGCCAGCAGTAGGGGGCTGGGCTCCTACGAGCAGTACTTC.

The rearrangement links TRBV7-2 to TRBJ2-7, with D perhaps matching TRBD1 (5 bases). The CDR3 extends over 14 amino acids. Germline lookup yields CDR1 SGHTA and CDR2 FQGNSA. V lost 5 bases to trimming and J lost 1 base, with 12 bases between them. CDR3 nucleotide sequence: TGTGCCAGCAGCCGCCTCTCAGGGTCCTACGAGCAGTACTTC. It translates to CASSRLSGSYEQYF.

The CDR3, as DNA: TGTGCCAGCAGTCTGGGACAGTCCGACTATGGCTACACCTTC. This sequence encodes CASSLGQSDYGYTF. The gene calls are TRBV2 and TRBJ1-2; 7 positions match TRBD1. The CDR3 has 14 amino acids. V dropped 5 bases and J dropped 3; count of bases not matched to a gene: 6. The germline V gene encodes CDR1 SNHLY and CDR2 FYNNEI.

This clone was detected once. The sample has other DNA sequences that encode this CDR3 too. V usage is TRBV9 and J usage is TRBJ1-1; TRBD1 is a possible D gene (6 bases). V gave up 0 bases and J gave up 0 bases, with 6 bases separating them. The length of the CDR3 is 14 residues. In germline, CDR1 is SGDLS, CDR2 YYNGEE. This CDR3 is CASSVAGVNTEAFF. The CDR3 DNA reads TGTGCCAGCAGCGTAGCAGGGGTGAACACTGAAGCTTTCTTT. The variable domain in full, with the rest retrieved from reference TRBV9 and TRBJ1-1, is DSGVTQTPKHLITATGQRVTLRCSPRSGDLSVYWYQQSLDQGLQFLIQYYNGEERAKGNILERFSAQQFPDLHSELNLSSLELGDSALYFCASSVAGVNTEAFFGQGTRLTVV.

The V and J genes are TRBV15 and TRBJ2-3; 7 bases align to TRBD2. The trim removed 3 bases at V and 2 bases at J, leaving 11 bases unmatched. This CDR3 region has 17 residues. Per germline, CDR1 LNHNV and CDR2 YYDKDF (reference sequence). The CDR3 loop reads CATSSGTTGKFTDTQYF. The CDR3 DNA sequence: TGTGCCACCAGCAGTGGGACTACGGGGAAATTCACAGATACGCAGTATTTT.

J is TRBJ1-4 and V is TRBV27; 9 bases are a match to TRBD1. V shed 6 bases and J 8 bases; nucleotides not matched to a gene: 7. This CDR3 has 14 amino acids. CDR1 MNHEY and CDR2 SMNVEV come from the germline V gene (reference sequence). The DNA of the CDR3 is TGTGCCAGCAGCGCCGGGACAGGGCGCGAAAAACTGTTTTTT. Translated: CASSAGTGREKLFF.

The J gene is TRBJ1-2, the V gene TRBV5-8, with D maybe TRBD1 (5 bases). There are 15 residues in the CDR3. Germline V gene lookup returns CDR1 SGHTS and CDR2 YDEGEE. The V and J ends lost 6 bases and 4 bases respectively, with 19 bases between them. The CDR3 DNA sequence: TGTGCCAGCATCCTTCAGTGGGGCAGAGCCTATGGCTACACCTTC. Amino acid sequence: CASILQWGRAYGYTF.

J is TRBJ1-1 and V is TRBV30; a possible D gene is TRBD1 (6 bases). The CDR3 extends over 12 amino acids. CDR1 is GTSNPN and CDR2 is SVGIG in the germline V gene (reference sequence). V lost 3 bases and J 5 bases, leaving 10 bases between the germline ends. CDR3: CAWSEGQTEAFF. The CDR3 nucleotides read TGTGCCTGGAGCGAAGGACAGACTGAAGCTTTCTTT.

The chain recombines TRBV15 with TRBJ2-1; 12 nucleotides line up with TRBD2. The CDR3 is 15 residues long. The ends lost 7 bases at V and 3 bases at J; junction bases unmatched: 4. CDR1 is LNHNV and CDR2 is YYDKDF in the germline V gene (reference sequence). CDR3 sequence: CATTLTSGSYNEQFF. Written as DNA, the CDR3 is TGTGCCACCACTCTGACTAGCGGGAGCTACAATGAGCAGTTCTTC.

The CDR3 coding sequence is TGTGCCAGCAGCTTAGTTTCCGCGGGAGGAAACGAGCAGTACTTC. It encodes CASSLVSAGGNEQYF. V gene TRBV7-2 combines with J gene TRBJ2-7, with 8 nucleotides matching TRBD2. V shed 1 base and J 5 bases; nucleotides not matched to a gene: 7. The CDR3 covers 15 residues. Per germline, CDR1 SGHTA and CDR2 FQGNSA.

The chain recombines TRBV6-6 with TRBJ1-1; perhaps TRBD1 as D (5 bases). CDR3 size: 12 residues. CDR1 is MNHNY and CDR2 is SVGAGI in the germline V gene (reference sequence). V dropped 7 bases and J dropped 6 bases, with 12 bases sitting between them. CDR3 in amino acids: CASMSGGAEAFF. The CDR3 DNA reads as TGTGCCAGCATGTCAGGAGGGGCTGAAGCTTTCTTT.

CDR3 sequence (DNA): TGCAGCGTTTCCCGGGACAGGGAGTCCTACGAGCAGTACTTC. Protein: CSVSRDRESYEQYF. The chain recombines TRBV29-1 with TRBJ2-7; 9 bases align to TRBD1. The ends lost 5 bases at V and 1 base at J; junction bases unmatched: 6. Per the germline V gene, CDR1 is SQVTM and CDR2 is ANQGSEA. The CDR3 covers 14 residues.

This clone was recorded only once. The chain carries TRBV11-2 and TRBJ2-7; 9 bases line up with TRBD1. J was trimmed by 4 bases and V by 2 bases; bases with no gene match: 3. Germline values: CDR1 SGHAT, CDR2 FQNNGV. The CDR3 consists of 14 residues. Here the CDR3 reads CASSLNRGLYEQYF. In nucleotides, the CDR3 is TGTGCCAGCAGCTTAAACAGGGGGCTGTACGAGCAGTACTTC. Full variable domain (missing parts from reference TRBV11-2 and TRBJ2-7): EAGVAQSPRYKIIEKRQSVAFWCNPISGHATLYWYQQILGQGPKLLIQFQNNGVVDDSQLPKDRFSAERLKGVDSTLKIQPAKLEDSAVYLCASSLNRGLYEQYFGPGTRLTVT.

This rearrangement joins TRBV18 to TRBJ1-3; TRBD1 is a possible D gene (5 bases). The CDR3 extends over 17 amino acids. V was pared by 0 bases and J by 2 bases, with 14 bases between. The germline V gene has CDR1 KGHSH and CDR2 LQKENI. CDR3 bases: TGTGCCAGCTCACCACCGTCCGGACATAAGGCTGGAAACACCATATATTTT. It specifies CASSPPSGHKAGNTIYF. Full variable domain (outside the CDR3, taken from reference TRBV18 and TRBJ1-3): NAGVMQNPRHLVRRRGQEARLRCSPMKGHSHVYWYRQLPEEGLKFMVYLQKENIIDESGMPKERFSAEFPKEGPSILRIQQVVRGDSAAYFCASSPPSGHKAGNTIYFGEGSWLTVV.

The chain couples TRBV4-1 to TRBJ1-5; 9 positions match TRBD1. CDR3 size: 17 residues. With V trimmed by 0 bases and J by 6 bases, 9 bases remained unmatched. Germline CDR1 and CDR2: MGHRA and YSYEKL. In DNA form, the CDR3 reads TGCGCCAGCAGCCAAGATCGAAGGGGGACAGGGATTCAGCCCCAGCATTTT. This gives the protein CASSQDRRGTGIQPQHF.

V is TRBV7-9 and J is TRBJ2-1; 8 nucleotides align to TRBD2. Germline lookup yields CDR1 SEHNR and CDR2 FQNEAQ (reference sequence). The trim removed 5 bases at V and 2 bases at J, leaving 14 bases unmatched. This CDR3 region has 18 residues. CDR3 region: CASSPRGSGSGAYNEQFF. CDR3 bases: TGTGCCAGCAGCCCCCGGGGGAGCGGGAGCGGGGCCTACAATGAGCAGTTCTTC.

The rearrangement uses TRBV30 and TRBJ2-2; a weak D match, TRBD2 (5 bases). Germline V lookup: CDR1 GTSNPN, CDR2 SVGIG (reference sequence). V gave up 5 bases and J gave up 2 bases, with 12 bases separating them. The CDR3 is 14 amino acids. CDR3 sequence reads: CAWGGGPNTGELFF. The CDR3 coding sequence is TGTGCCTGGGGAGGCGGGCCAAACACCGGGGAGCTGTTTTTT.

The chain has TRBV7-2 and TRBJ2-7; tentatively, D is TRBD2 (5 bases). Germline CDR1 is SGHTA and CDR2 is FQGNSA. The CDR3 has 14 amino acids. The ends were cut back, 5 bases at V and 1 base at J, with 12 bases in the middle. CDR3 sequence (DNA): TGTGCCAGCAGCAGAGTCGGGATGTCCTACGAGCAGTACTTC. The encoded protein is CASSRVGMSYEQYF.

The chain carries TRBV11-1 and TRBJ2-1; 9 bases are shared with TRBD1. This CDR3 is built from 14 residues. Germline trimming cut 5 bases from V and 8 bases from J; bases unmatched to any gene: 7. The germline CDR1 and CDR2 sequences are SGHAT and FQDESV (reference sequence). The CDR3 sequence is CASSPKQGADEQFF. CDR3 nucleotide sequence: TGTGCCAGCAGCCCTAAACAGGGGGCTGATGAGCAGTTCTTC.

This chain joins TRBV4-1 and TRBJ2-4, with 7 nucleotides matching TRBD2. CDR3 length: 16 residues. In germline, CDR1 is MGHRA, CDR2 YSYEKL. Trimming cost V 1 base and J 0 bases; bases outside gene matches: 3. Here the CDR3 reads CASSQASGEAKNIQYF. CDR3 sequence (DNA): TGCGCCAGCAGCCAAGCAAGCGGGGAAGCCAAAAACATTCAGTACTTC.